This T cell receptor beta chain was recorded in a study of cytomegalovirus exposure and HLA in healthy donors. Broader study findings: According to reports, the classifier identified cytomegalovirus status with high specificity and sensitivity. A few V segments could not be told apart, such as TRBV6-2 and TRBV6-3, and were left out.

Concerning this clone itself: Its target is unknown.

The PCR made use of 60 Vbeta and 13 Jbeta primers. Method: immunoSEQ multiplex PCR; TCRdb's copy keeps in-frame clones and lacks some. In all, the sample yields under 85,000 clones. Per germline, CDR1 MGHRA and CDR2 YSYEKL. This CDR3 has 17 residues. V was pared by 0 bases and J by 2 bases, with 6 bases of the junction left unmatched. The chain is built from TRBV4-1 and TRBJ2-3; TRBD2 matches at 9 bases. This TCR derives from a boy aged 5-17 years in good health and CMV-seronegative. The specimen was PBMCs. The chain's CDR3 is CASSQEGSGGPTDTQYF. The CDR3 DNA follows: TGCGCCAGCAGCCAAGAAGGGAGCGGGGGGCCCACAGATACGCAGTATTTT.